A single T cell receptor (beta chain) is shown here with its context. This entry belongs to a study of shared T cell receptors in the human thymus. Using immunoSEQ multiplex PCR, the repertoire was profiled, and TCRdb retains in-frame clones only, with some absent. This table has hundreds of thousands of clones, more than 70% appearing once. The data also belong to a second study, concerning human thymus T cells.

This clonotype was obtained from a boy in the first two years of life with a congenital heart defect. Sequencing used thymocytes.

CDR3 loop: CASSQAAGTGGTYEQYF. DNA of the CDR3: TGTGCCAGCAGCCAGGCCGCCGGGACAGGGGGCACCTACGAGCAGTACTTC. The chain is built from TRBV4-2 and TRBJ2-7, with 12 positions matching TRBD1. V gave up 3 bases and J gave up 2 bases; unmatched junction bases: 8. The CDR3 consists of 17 residues. CDR1 is LGHNA, CDR2 YNFKEQ, per germline.